The rows below give T cell receptor beta chains drawn from one sample of a study of blood T cell repertoires in COVID-19. The assay was immunoSEQ multiplex PCR, and TCRdb's table has in-frame clones only and misses some. The sample lists roughly 100,000 clones, roughly 85% occurring once. Sequenced: peripheral blood. Receptors originate from a woman over 75 with acute or convalescent COVID-19. Both conserved end residues are part of each CDR3. A D gene is named only where the DNA matches it firmly. Only some rows state a clone size, as once, few, many or a class for expanded clones.

DNA: TGTGCCAGCAGCATCAGGGGGCAAGAGACCCAGTACTTC; CDR3: CASSIRGQETQYF; D: TRBD1; J: TRBJ2-5; size: .; V: TRBV7-7
DNA: TGCAGTGCTAGTGGACTAGCGGGAGGGCGGGGCACAGATACGCAGTATTTT; CDR3: CSASGLAGGRGTDTQYF; D: TRBD2; J: TRBJ2-3; size: .; V: TRBV20-1
DNA: TGTGCCAGCAGTACAAGGACAGGGATCTACGAGCAGTACTTC; CDR3: CASSTRTGIYEQYF; D: TRBD1; J: TRBJ2-7; size: .; V: TRBV27
DNA: TGTGCCAGCAGCTTACTGGGACTAGCGGGGTCGAGTGAGCAGTTCTTC; CDR3: CASSLLGLAGSSEQFF; D: TRBD2; J: TRBJ2-1; size: .; V: TRBV7-9
DNA: TGTGCCAGCAGCATAAACTTAGACAGGACCTACTATGGCTACACCTTC; CDR3: CASSINLDRTYYGYTF; D: .; J: TRBJ1-2; size: .; V: TRBV21-1
DNA: TGTGCCAGCTGGGCCTATATGAACACTGAAGCTTTCTTT; CDR3: CASWAYMNTEAFF; D: .; J: TRBJ1-1; size: .; V: TRBV2
DNA: TGCGCCAGCAGCGAACAGGGCAACACTGAAGCTTTCTTT; CDR3: CASSEQGNTEAFF; D: .; J: TRBJ1-1; size: .; V: TRBV5-1
DNA: TGTGCCAGCAGCGTCGGGACAGGGAAATCCTACAATGAGCAGTTCTTC; CDR3: CASSVGTGKSYNEQFF; D: TRBD1; J: TRBJ2-1; size: .; V: TRBV9
DNA: TGTGCCAGCGGGCAGAAAACTTTCTATGGCTACACCTTC; CDR3: CASGQKTFYGYTF; D: .; J: TRBJ1-2; size: .; V: TRBV6-5
DNA: TGTGCCAGCAGCCCCCCTGGGGAGCTGTTTTTT; CDR3: CASSPPGELFF; D: .; J: TRBJ2-2; size: .; V: TRBV6-2/TRBV6-3
DNA: TGTGCCAGCAGCCCCGACAGGGTAGGAGCCTATGGCTACACCTTC; CDR3: CASSPDRVGAYGYTF; D: TRBD1; J: TRBJ1-2; size: .; V: TRBV5-4
DNA: TGTGCCAGCACCTTCCAAGGGGGGGAGAATGAAAAACTGTTTTTT; CDR3: CASTFQGGENEKLFF; D: .; J: TRBJ1-4; size: .; V: TRBV7-9
DNA: TGTGCCAGCAGGAACCGGGGCGGAGGGACAGATACGCAGTATTTT; CDR3: CASRNRGGGTDTQYF; D: .; J: TRBJ2-3; size: .; V: TRBV6-5
DNA: TGCGCCAGCAGCCAAGATCTTAATAGCAATTCCTACGAGCAGTACTTC; CDR3: CASSQDLNSNSYEQYF; D: .; J: TRBJ2-7; size: .; V: TRBV4-1
DNA: TGTGCCAGCTCACGGGGACTAGAGAATGAGCAGTTCTTC; CDR3: CASSRGLENEQFF; D: TRBD2; J: TRBJ2-1; size: .; V: TRBV18
DNA: TGTGCCAGCAGAGGGACAGGTATAGAGACCCAGTACTTC; CDR3: CASRGTGIETQYF; D: TRBD1; J: TRBJ2-5; size: .; V: TRBV6-5
DNA: TGTGCCAGCAGCGTAGCTAGACAGGGGGTCGGGGAGCTGTTTTTT; CDR3: CASSVARQGVGELFF; D: TRBD1; J: TRBJ2-2; size: once; V: TRBV9
DNA: TGTGCTAGTGGTCCCCAGACATTTCTGTTCTTC; CDR3: CASGPQTFLFF; D: .; J: TRBJ2-1; size: medium-sized; V: TRBV12-5
DNA: TGTGCCAGCAGCTCTACGCAGGGGCCGGGGGAGACCCAGTACTTC; CDR3: CASSSTQGPGETQYF; D: .; J: TRBJ2-5; size: .; V: TRBV7-9
DNA: TGTGCCAGCAGTTATCACGGGAGGAATACCGGGGAGCTGTTTTTT; CDR3: CASSYHGRNTGELFF; D: TRBD2; J: TRBJ2-2; size: .; V: TRBV6-6
DNA: TGTGCCAGCACCCTAAGGGGCACCGGGGAGCTGTTTTTT; CDR3: CASTLRGTGELFF; D: .; J: TRBJ2-2; size: once; V: TRBV3-1/TRBV3-2
DNA: TGTGCCACCAGTGTCCGAGGTCGGGGTATCGGGGAGCTGTTTTTT; CDR3: CATSVRGRGIGELFF; D: .; J: TRBJ2-2; size: once; V: TRBV24-1
DNA: TGTGCCAGCAGCTCAGGGGTTGTGGGCACAGATACGCAGTATTTT; CDR3: CASSSGVVGTDTQYF; D: .; J: TRBJ2-3; size: .; V: TRBV11-2
DNA: TGTGCCAGCAGTTCCCGGACTAGTCAGTACGCAGATACGCAGTATTTT; CDR3: CASSSRTSQYADTQYF; D: TRBD2; J: TRBJ2-3; size: .; V: TRBV6-6
DNA: TGTGCCAGCAGCTTCCGGGACAGGGGGATCGCTGAAGCTTTCTTT; CDR3: CASSFRDRGIAEAFF; D: TRBD1; J: TRBJ1-1; size: .; V: TRBV7-9
DNA: TGTGCCAGCAGTTTGGCGGGTCAGACTCCTATGTACACCTTC; CDR3: CASSLAGQTPMYTF; D: .; J: TRBJ1-2; size: .; V: TRBV27
DNA: TGTGCCAGTAGTATAGGAGCAGCGACTGGAAACACCATATATTTT; CDR3: CASSIGAATGNTIYF; D: .; J: TRBJ1-3; size: .; V: TRBV19
DNA: TGTGCCAGCAGCTTAACAGGGGTGGTTCAGCCCCAGCATTTT; CDR3: CASSLTGVVQPQHF; D: TRBD1; J: TRBJ1-5; size: once; V: TRBV2
DNA: TGCGCCAGCAGCCAACCACAGGGGGCGCGGAATGAGCAGTTCTTC; CDR3: CASSQPQGARNEQFF; D: TRBD1; J: TRBJ2-1; size: .; V: TRBV4-1
DNA: TGTGCCGGCCAAGGGGCGGGAAGCTGGGAGACCCAGTACTTC; CDR3: CAGQGAGSWETQYF; D: .; J: TRBJ2-5; size: few; V: TRBV7-7
DNA: TGTGCCAGTAGTGTATCTAGCGGAGCAAGGACCGGGGAGCTGTTTTTT; CDR3: CASSVSSGARTGELFF; D: TRBD2; J: TRBJ2-2; size: .; V: TRBV19
DNA: TGTGCCACCAGCAGAGATGGAACAGGGGATCAGCCCCAGCATTTT; CDR3: CATSRDGTGDQPQHF; D: TRBD1; J: TRBJ1-5; size: .; V: TRBV15
DNA: TGTGCCAGCAGCTGGAAGGTCCCCGGGACTCTCCGGGAGACCCAGTACTTC; CDR3: CASSWKVPGTLRETQYF; D: .; J: TRBJ2-5; size: .; V: TRBV5-5
DNA: TGTGCCAGCAGCGTAGGGACAGGGGGGTATCAGCCCCAGCATTTT; CDR3: CASSVGTGGYQPQHF; D: TRBD1; J: TRBJ1-5; size: .; V: TRBV9
DNA: TGTGCCCTCATGGGGAAGGCGGGGTATGGCTACACCTTC; CDR3: CALMGKAGYGYTF; D: .; J: TRBJ1-2; size: .; V: TRBV30
DNA: TGTGCCAGCTCTCCCGGGACAGGGGATTGGGGGACTGAAGCTTTCTTT; CDR3: CASSPGTGDWGTEAFF; D: TRBD1; J: TRBJ1-1; size: .; V: TRBV18
DNA: TGTGCCAGCAGTATTTGGACTAGCGGGACCGGGGAGCTGTTTTTT; CDR3: CASSIWTSGTGELFF; D: TRBD2; J: TRBJ2-2; size: .; V: TRBV2
DNA: TGTGCCAGTAGTATAGATCTAGAGAACACTGAAGCTTTCTTT; CDR3: CASSIDLENTEAFF; D: .; J: TRBJ1-1; size: .; V: TRBV19
DNA: TGTGCCAGCTCACCATCTCAGGTTATGAACACTGAAGCTTTCTTT; CDR3: CASSPSQVMNTEAFF; D: .; J: TRBJ1-1; size: .; V: TRBV18
DNA: TGCGCCAGCAGCGTAGGACTAGCGGATTACAATGAGCAGTTCTTC; CDR3: CASSVGLADYNEQFF; D: TRBD2; J: TRBJ2-1; size: once; V: TRBV5-1
DNA: TGTGCCAGCAGCTTTACCAGTCCCATCTACAATGAGCAGTTCTTC; CDR3: CASSFTSPIYNEQFF; D: .; J: TRBJ2-1; size: .; V: TRBV7-2
DNA: TGTGCCAGCAGTCGGGAGATGGGCACTGAAGCTTTCTTT; CDR3: CASSREMGTEAFF; D: .; J: TRBJ1-1; size: .; V: TRBV12-3/TRBV12-4
DNA: TGCGCCAGCAGCCAAGATAGACGGGGAGGCTCCTACAATGAGCAGTTCTTC; CDR3: CASSQDRRGGSYNEQFF; D: .; J: TRBJ2-1; size: .; V: TRBV4-3
DNA: TGTGCCAGCAGCGTAGAACCTCTTGCGGAGCGGACCGGGGAGCTGTTTTTT; CDR3: CASSVEPLAERTGELFF; D: .; J: TRBJ2-2; size: .; V: TRBV9
DNA: TGCGCCAGCAGCTTGGGACAGGGGGCCAATGGCTACACCTTC; CDR3: CASSLGQGANGYTF; D: TRBD1; J: TRBJ1-2; size: .; V: TRBV5-1
DNA: TGCGCCAGCAGGAACAGGAACTATGGCTACACCTTC; CDR3: CASRNRNYGYTF; D: .; J: TRBJ1-2; size: .; V: TRBV4-1